A single sample is the source of the 15 T cell receptor beta chains below, sequenced in a study of graft-versus-host responses after intestinal transplantation. Clones were read by immunoSEQ multiplex PCR, and TCRdb kept only the in-frame ones, dropping some. The sample lists under 25,000 clones; roughly nine tenths were seen once. The specimen comprised bone marrow, sampled roughly 130 days after transplant. All receptors come from a human patient who received an intestinal transplant, so some T cells may come from the graft donor.

This clone was observed a single time. The genes are TRBV7-3 and TRBJ1-2; perhaps TRBD1 as D (6 bases). From germline, CDR1 is SGHTA and CDR2 FQGTGA. The CDR3 is made up of 15 amino acids. Trimming took 6 bases from V and 7 from J, leaving 21 bases between them. This CDR3 is CASRSGGATIFGYTF. The CDR3 DNA is TGTGCCAGCAGATCGGGGGGCGCCACTATCTTTGGCTACACCTTC.

Regarding this clone: The identical CDR3 is also encoded by other nucleotide sequences in the sample. The V call is TRBV4-1, the J call TRBJ2-7, with 16 bases aligning to TRBD2. V shed 5 bases, J shed 6 bases, and the junction held 13 bases outside the gene matches. Germline V CDR1 and CDR2: MGHRA, YSYEKL. The CDR3 is 18 residues long. In nucleotides, the CDR3 is TGCGCCAGCAGCTCCTCTCCGGGACTAGCGGGGGGGCGGGCCGAGCAGTACTTC. This codes for CASSSSPGLAGGRAEQYF.

In this sample, this clone turned up a few times. This chain connects TRBV6-6 to TRBJ2-2, with TRBD1 matching 7 bases. The CDR3 totals 13 residues. With 10 bases clipped from V and 3 bases from J, the junction kept 5 bases outside the gene matches. CDR1 MNHNY and CDR2 SVGAGI come from the germline V gene (reference sequence). The DNA for the CDR3 is TGTGCCACCAATACAGGGGACACCGGGGAGCTGTTTTTT. Translation gives CATNTGDTGELFF.

This chain links TRBV5-6 with TRBJ1-5, with 8 bases fitting TRBD1. Germline values: CDR1 SGHDT, CDR2 YYEEEE. V shed 4 bases and J 5 bases; nucleotides not matched to a gene: 2. This CDR3 has 13 amino acids. CDR3 protein: CASSLTGDQPQHF. The CDR3 DNA reads as TGTGCCAGCAGCCTGACAGGGGATCAGCCCCAGCATTTT.

The chain uses TRBV5-1 and TRBJ1-1; TRBD1 matches 8 bases. This CDR3 region has 14 residues. Germline V CDR1 and CDR2: SGHRS, YFSETQ. V was pared by 4 bases and J by 4 bases, with 6 bases of the junction left unmatched. As DNA, the CDR3 is TGCGCCAGCAGCGACGGACAGGGTCTCACTGAAGCTTTCTTT. Translating gives CASSDGQGLTEAFF. Variable domain in full (rest from reference TRBV5-1 and TRBJ1-1): KAGVTQTPRYLIKTRGQQVTLSCSPISGHRSVSWYQQTPGQGLQFLFEYFSETQRNKGNFPGRFSGRQFSNSRSEMNVSTLELGDSALYLCASSDGQGLTEAFFGQGTRLTVV.

The V and J genes are TRBV4-2 and TRBJ2-7; 9 nucleotides agree with TRBD1. The CDR3 extends over 16 amino acids. J lost 6 bases, V lost 0 bases, and 9 bases had no gene match. Germline V gene data show CDR1 as LGHNA and CDR2 as YNFKEQ. The CDR3 is CASSQEIGQGSPEQYF. In nucleotides, the CDR3 is TGTGCCAGCAGCCAAGAAATTGGACAGGGGTCCCCCGAGCAGTACTTC.

The chain employs TRBV7-9 and TRBJ2-1; 7 nucleotides agree with TRBD1. The germline gives CDR1 SEHNR, CDR2 FQNEAQ (reference sequence). The V segment lost 6 bases and the J segment 8 bases; nucleotides outside the gene matches: 4. CDR3 length: 12 residues. The CDR3 sequence: CASRGQSDEQFF. CDR3 in DNA: TGTGCCAGCAGGGGACAGTCGGATGAGCAGTTCTTC.

The rearrangement uses TRBV5-1 and TRBJ2-7; 10 bases are shared with TRBD1. Per the germline V gene, CDR1 is SGHRS and CDR2 is YFSETQ. The CDR3 has 15 amino acids. The V and J ends lost 2 bases and 3 bases, in that order; junction bases with no gene match: 5. The CDR3 DNA sequence: TGCGCCAGCAGCTTAAGGACAGGGGGTATCTACGAGCAGTACTTC. It encodes CASSLRTGGIYEQYF.

This clone was observed a few times. V usage is TRBV15 and J usage is TRBJ2-2; 13 bases match TRBD2. Germline-derived CDR1 and CDR2 are LNHNV and YYDKDF (reference sequence). This CDR3 contains 18 residues. The V gene end was trimmed by 4 bases and the J gene end by 1 base; junction bases not matched to a gene: 6. DNA for the CDR3: TGTGCCACCAGCACACCGACTAGCGGGAGGTTGAACACCGGGGAGCTGTTTTTT. Translated, it gives CATSTPTSGRLNTGELFF.

The chain uses TRBV2 and TRBJ1-5; TRBD1 matches at 12 bases. CDR3 size: 15 residues. Losses at the gene ends were 4 bases for V and 7 bases for J; bases not matched to a gene: 5. CDR1 and CDR2 from the germline V gene are SNHLY and FYNNEI. CDR3 protein: CASSGDRGLGQPQHF. CDR3 nucleotide sequence: TGTGCCAGCAGTGGGGACAGGGGGCTGGGACAGCCCCAGCATTTT.

The rearrangement uses TRBV6-5 and TRBJ1-2; TRBD1 matches 8 bases. V trimming: 10 bases; J trimming: 8 bases; junction bases outside the gene matches: 6. The germline CDR1 and CDR2 sequences are MNHEY and SVGAGI. The CDR3 sequence is 11 residues long. The CDR3 here is CATRQGKGYTF. CDR3 DNA sequence: TGTGCCACCCGACAGGGGAAGGGCTACACCTTC.

V and J are TRBV29-1 and TRBJ2-7; a weak D match, TRBD2 (6 bases). V was pared by 7 bases and J by 7 bases, with 23 bases between. The CDR3 covers 14 residues. Germline V gives CDR1 SQVTM, CDR2 ANQGSEA. The CDR3 loop is CSALGGDGPGEQYF. In nucleotides, the CDR3 is TGCAGCGCCCTCGGGGGAGACGGGCCGGGTGAGCAGTACTTC.

The J gene is TRBJ2-3, the V gene TRBV9; D remains ambiguous. The CDR3 is 13 residues long. Germline loops: CDR1 SGDLS, CDR2 YYNGEE. The V end was cut by 3 bases, the J end by 1 base, with 6 bases between. The CDR3, as DNA: TGTGCCAGCAGCGCACCAGGCACAGATACGCAGTATTTT. Amino acids: CASSAPGTDTQYF.

This clone was seen only a few times. This chain links TRBV12-1 with TRBJ1-2. TRBV12-1 is labeled a pseudogene. This CDR3 contains 13 residues. In nucleotides, the CDR3 is TGTGCCAGCAGCTTCACGGAAAATTATGGCTACACCTTC. This codes for CASSFTENYGYTF.

The rearrangement uses TRBV27 and TRBJ2-7; D gene unclear. Trimming removed 6 bases from V and 2 bases from J, with 14 bases in between. CDR1 and CDR2 from the germline V gene are MNHEY and SMNVEV (reference sequence). The CDR3 sequence is 14 residues long. CDR3 sequence reads: CASSLVEGPYEQYF. CDR3 DNA sequence: TGTGCCAGCAGCTTAGTTGAAGGCCCCTACGAGCAGTACTTC.